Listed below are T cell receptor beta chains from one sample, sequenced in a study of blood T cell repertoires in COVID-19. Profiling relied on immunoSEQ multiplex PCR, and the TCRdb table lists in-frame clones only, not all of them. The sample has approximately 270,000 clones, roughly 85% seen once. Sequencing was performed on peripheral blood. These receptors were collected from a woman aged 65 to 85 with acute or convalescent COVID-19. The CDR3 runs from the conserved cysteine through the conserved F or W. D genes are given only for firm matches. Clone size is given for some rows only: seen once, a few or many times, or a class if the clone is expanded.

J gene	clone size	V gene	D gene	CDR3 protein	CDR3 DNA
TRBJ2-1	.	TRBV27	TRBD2	CASSSRLAPLYSYNEQFF	TGTGCCAGCAGTTCGCGACTAGCGCCTTTATACTCCTACAATGAGCAGTTCTTC
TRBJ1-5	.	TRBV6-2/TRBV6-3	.	CASSFSSRGSKPQHF	TGTGCCAGCAGTTTTAGTTCTCGGGGGTCAAAGCCCCAGCATTTT
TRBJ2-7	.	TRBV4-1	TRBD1	CASSQGLGQGGYEQYF	TGCGCCAGCAGCCAAGGCCTTGGACAGGGGGGCTACGAGCAGTACTTC
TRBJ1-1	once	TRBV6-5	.	CASSYFNRVETEAFF	TGTGCCAGCAGTTACTTTAACAGGGTAGAGACTGAAGCTTTCTTT
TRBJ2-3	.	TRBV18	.	CASSPLLSTDTQYF	TGTGCCAGCTCACCGCTACTTAGCACAGATACGCAGTATTTT
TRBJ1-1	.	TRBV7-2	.	CASSLRQATEAFF	TGTGCCAGCAGCTTACGACAGGCCACTGAAGCTTTCTTT
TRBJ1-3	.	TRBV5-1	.	CASSTGQFSGNTIYF	TGCGCCAGCAGCACTGGACAGTTCTCTGGAAACACCATATATTTT
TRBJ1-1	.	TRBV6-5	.	CASSPTGLTEAFF	TGTGCCAGCAGTCCCACAGGGCTCACTGAAGCTTTCTTT
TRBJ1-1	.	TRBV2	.	CASSQTRGLTEAFF	TGTGCCAGCAGCCAAACCAGGGGATTAACTGAAGCTTTCTTT
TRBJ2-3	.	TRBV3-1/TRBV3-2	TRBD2	CASSPTSGGPRTDTQYF	TGTGCCAGCAGCCCGACTAGCGGGGGGCCTCGCACAGATACGCAGTATTTT
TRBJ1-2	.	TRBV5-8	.	CASSSLRGNYGYTF	TGTGCCAGCAGCTCCCTAAGGGGGAACTATGGCTACACCTTC
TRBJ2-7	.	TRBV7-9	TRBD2	CASSTRGEAEQYF	TGTGCCAGCAGTACTCGGGGGGAAGCCGAGCAGTACTTC
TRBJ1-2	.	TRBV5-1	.	CASRPEVAGNYGYTF	TGCGCCAGCAGACCCGAAGTGGCGGGGAACTATGGCTACACCTTC
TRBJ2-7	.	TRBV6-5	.	CATGEVRGDEQYF	TGTGCCACTGGGGAAGTCCGCGGGGACGAGCAGTACTTC
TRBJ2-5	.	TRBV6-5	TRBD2	CASSYSSLAGLETQYF	TGTGCCAGCAGTTACTCGAGCCTAGCGGGGTTAGAGACCCAGTACTTC
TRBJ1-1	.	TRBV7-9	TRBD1	CASSPRQGRGLEAFF	TGTGCCAGCAGCCCACGACAGGGGAGAGGGTTGGAAGCTTTCTTT
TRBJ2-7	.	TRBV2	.	CASSGSGSSYEQYF	TGTGCCAGCAGTGGGTCGGGATCTTCCTACGAGCAGTACTTC
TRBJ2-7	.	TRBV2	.	CASRGADLTTEQYF	TGTGCCAGCAGGGGTGCGGATCTTACCACCGAGCAGTACTTC
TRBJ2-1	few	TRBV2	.	CASRLPSYNEQFF	TGTGCCAGCAGACTTCCCTCCTACAATGAGCAGTTCTTC
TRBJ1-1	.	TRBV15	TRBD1	CATRGQQNTEAFF	TGTGCCACCCGGGGACAGCAGAACACTGAAGCTTTCTTT
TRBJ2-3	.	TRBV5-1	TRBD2	CASSHGLVTDTQYF	TGCGCCAGCAGCCATGGACTAGTCACAGATACGCAGTATTTT
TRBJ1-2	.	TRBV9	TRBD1	CAIPVRGQGAPGYTF	TGTGCCATCCCAGTCCGGGGACAGGGGGCACCTGGCTACACCTTC
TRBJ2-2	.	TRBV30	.	CAWRRGNTGELFF	TGTGCCTGGAGAAGGGGAAACACCGGGGAGCTGTTTTTT
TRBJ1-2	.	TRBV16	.	CASKPPGSPWEGYTF	TGTGCCAGCAAGCCGCCAGGCAGCCCATGGGAGGGCTACACCTTC
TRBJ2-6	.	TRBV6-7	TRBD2	CASSYPTSESGANVLTF	TGTGCCAGCAGTTACCCGACTAGCGAGTCTGGGGCCAACGTCCTGACTTTC
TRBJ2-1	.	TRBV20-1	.	CSASTLANEQFF	TGCAGTGCGAGTACTCTAGCTAATGAGCAGTTCTTC
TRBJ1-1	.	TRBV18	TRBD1	CASSPPGLGGAEAFF	TGTGCCAGCTCACCACCTGGGCTAGGGGGCGCTGAAGCTTTCTTT
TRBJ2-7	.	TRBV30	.	CAWRRMGSPCF	TGTGCCTGGAGGAGGATGGGTTCCCCGTGCTTC
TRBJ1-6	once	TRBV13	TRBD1	CASSLGLPGQGSPLHF	TGTGCCAGCAGCTTAGGCCTGCCGGGACAGGGCTCACCCCTCCACTTT
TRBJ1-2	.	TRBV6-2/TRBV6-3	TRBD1	CASSPQGAPGYGYTF	TGTGCCAGCAGCCCACAGGGGGCCCCGGGCTATGGCTACACCTTC
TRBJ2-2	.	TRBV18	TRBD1	CASSSRDRVNTGELFF	TGTGCCAGCTCCTCCCGGGACAGAGTTAACACCGGGGAGCTGTTTTTT
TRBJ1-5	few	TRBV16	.	CASTRKPQHF	TGTGCCAGCACCAGGAAGCCCCAGCATTTT
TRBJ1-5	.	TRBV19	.	CASSNSGMGQPQHF	TGTGCCAGTAGTAATTCAGGGATGGGTCAGCCCCAGCATTTT
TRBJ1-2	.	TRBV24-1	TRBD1	CATSDWTGGKVYYTF	TGTGCCACCAGTGATTGGACAGGGGGGAAGGTGTACTACACCTTC
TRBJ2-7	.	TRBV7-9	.	CASSLVDSSYEQYF	TGTGCCAGCAGCTTAGTTGACAGTTCCTACGAGCAGTACTTC
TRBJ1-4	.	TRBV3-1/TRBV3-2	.	CASSQDYRRQGRKLFF	TGTGCCAGCAGCCAAGATTATCGAAGGCAGGGTAGAAAACTGTTTTTT
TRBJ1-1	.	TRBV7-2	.	CASSFISEAFF	TGTGCCAGCAGCTTTATATCCGAAGCTTTCTTT